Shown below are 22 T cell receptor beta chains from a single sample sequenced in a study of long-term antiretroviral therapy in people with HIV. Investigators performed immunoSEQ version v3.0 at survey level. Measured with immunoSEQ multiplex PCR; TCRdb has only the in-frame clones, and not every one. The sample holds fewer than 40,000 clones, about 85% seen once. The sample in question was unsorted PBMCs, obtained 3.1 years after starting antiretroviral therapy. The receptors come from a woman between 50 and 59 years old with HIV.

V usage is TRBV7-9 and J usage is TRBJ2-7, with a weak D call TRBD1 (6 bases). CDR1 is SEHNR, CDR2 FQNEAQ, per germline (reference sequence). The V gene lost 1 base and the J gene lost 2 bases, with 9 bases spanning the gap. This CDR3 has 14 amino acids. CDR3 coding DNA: TGTGCCAGCAGCTTAGGGACAGTCACCTACGAGCAGTACTTC. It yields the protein CASSLGTVTYEQYF.

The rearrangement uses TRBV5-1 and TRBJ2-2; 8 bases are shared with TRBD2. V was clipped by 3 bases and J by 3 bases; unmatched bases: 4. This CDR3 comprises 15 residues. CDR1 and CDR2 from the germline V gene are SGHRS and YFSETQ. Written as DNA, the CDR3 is TGCGCCAGCAGCTGGACGGGGGGGGACACCGGGGAGCTGTTTTTT. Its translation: CASSWTGGDTGELFF.

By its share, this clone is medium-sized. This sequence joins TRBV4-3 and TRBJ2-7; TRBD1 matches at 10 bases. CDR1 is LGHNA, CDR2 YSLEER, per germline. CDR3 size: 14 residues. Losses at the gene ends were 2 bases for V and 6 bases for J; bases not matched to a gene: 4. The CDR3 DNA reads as TGCGCCAGCAGCCAATACCGGGACAGGGGCGAGCAGTACTTC. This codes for CASSQYRDRGEQYF.

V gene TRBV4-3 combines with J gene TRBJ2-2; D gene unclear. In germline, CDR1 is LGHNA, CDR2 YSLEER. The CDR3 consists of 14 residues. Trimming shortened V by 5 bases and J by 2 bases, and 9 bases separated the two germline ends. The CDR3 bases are TGCGCCAGCAGCGTTAGCTATAACACCGGGGAGCTGTTTTTT. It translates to CASSVSYNTGELFF.

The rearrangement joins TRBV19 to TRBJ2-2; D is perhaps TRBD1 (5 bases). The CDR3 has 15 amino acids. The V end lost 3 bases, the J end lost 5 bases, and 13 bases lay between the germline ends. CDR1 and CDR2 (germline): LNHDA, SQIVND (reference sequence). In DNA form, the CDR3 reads TGTGCCAGTAGTATGGGTAGACAGAGGACCGGGGAGCTGTTTTTT. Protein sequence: CASSMGRQRTGELFF.

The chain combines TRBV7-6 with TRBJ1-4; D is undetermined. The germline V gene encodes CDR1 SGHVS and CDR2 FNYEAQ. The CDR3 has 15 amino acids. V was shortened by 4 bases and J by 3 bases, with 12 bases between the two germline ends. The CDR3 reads CASSSEGFANEKLFF. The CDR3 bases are TGTGCCAGCAGCTCAGAAGGGTTTGCTAATGAAAAACTGTTTTTT.

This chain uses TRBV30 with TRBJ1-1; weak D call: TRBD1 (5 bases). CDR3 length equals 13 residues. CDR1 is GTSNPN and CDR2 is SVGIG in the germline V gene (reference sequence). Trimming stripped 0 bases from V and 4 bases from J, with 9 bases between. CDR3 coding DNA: TGTGCCTGGAGTGTACGGGGGGGCACTGAAGCTTTCTTT. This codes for CAWSVRGGTEAFF.

The CDR3 is CASGWTGNTGELFF. CDR3 DNA sequence: TGCGCCAGCGGTTGGACAGGGAACACCGGGGAGCTGTTTTTT. This rearrangement joins TRBV4-3 to TRBJ2-2, with 7 bases fitting TRBD1. The V and J ends lost 8 bases and 1 base, in that order; junction bases with no gene match: 4. CDR3 length equals 14 residues. Per germline, CDR1 LGHNA and CDR2 YSLEER.

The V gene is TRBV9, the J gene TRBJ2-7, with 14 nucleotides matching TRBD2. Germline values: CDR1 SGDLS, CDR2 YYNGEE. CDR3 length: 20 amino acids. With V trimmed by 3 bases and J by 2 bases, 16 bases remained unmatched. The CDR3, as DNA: TGTGCCAGCAGCGCGGGGGGGTCGACTAGCGGGGGGGCACACGCCTACGAGCAGTACTTC. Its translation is CASSAGGSTSGGAHAYEQYF.

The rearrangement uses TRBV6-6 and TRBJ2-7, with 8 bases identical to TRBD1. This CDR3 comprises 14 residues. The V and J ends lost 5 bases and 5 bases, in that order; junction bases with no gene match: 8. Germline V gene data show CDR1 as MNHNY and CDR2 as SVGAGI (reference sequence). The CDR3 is CASSQDREVDEQYF. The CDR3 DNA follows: TGTGCCAGCAGTCAGGACAGGGAAGTGGACGAGCAGTACTTC.

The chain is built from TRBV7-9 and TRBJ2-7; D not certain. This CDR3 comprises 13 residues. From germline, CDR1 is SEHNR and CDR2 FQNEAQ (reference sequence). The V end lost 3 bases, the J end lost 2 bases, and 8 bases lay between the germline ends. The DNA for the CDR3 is TGTGCCAGCAGCTTCGTAGGTACCTACGAGCAGTACTTC. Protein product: CASSFVGTYEQYF.

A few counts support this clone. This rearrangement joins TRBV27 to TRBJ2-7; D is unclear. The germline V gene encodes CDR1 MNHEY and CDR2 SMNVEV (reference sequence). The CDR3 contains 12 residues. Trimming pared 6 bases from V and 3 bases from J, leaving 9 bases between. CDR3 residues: CASRRTHYEQYF. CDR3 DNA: TGTGCCAGCAGACGGACCCACTACGAGCAGTACTTC.

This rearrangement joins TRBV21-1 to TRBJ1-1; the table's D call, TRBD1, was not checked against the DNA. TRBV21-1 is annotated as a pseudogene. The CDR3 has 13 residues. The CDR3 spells CASSITGVAEAFF. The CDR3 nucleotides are TGTGCCAGCAGCATCACAGGGGTTGCTGAAGCTTTCTTT.

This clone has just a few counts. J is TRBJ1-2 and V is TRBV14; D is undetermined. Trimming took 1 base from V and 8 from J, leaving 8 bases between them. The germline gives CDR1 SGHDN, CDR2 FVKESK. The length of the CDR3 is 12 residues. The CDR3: CASSQATGGYTF. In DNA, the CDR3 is TGTGCCAGCAGCCAAGCAACGGGGGGCTACACCTTC.

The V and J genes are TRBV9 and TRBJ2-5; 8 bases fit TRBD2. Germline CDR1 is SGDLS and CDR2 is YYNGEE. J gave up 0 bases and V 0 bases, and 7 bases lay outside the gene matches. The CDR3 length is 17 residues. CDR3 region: CASSVGSGAPNQETQYF. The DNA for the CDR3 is TGTGCCAGCAGCGTAGGTAGCGGGGCGCCCAACCAAGAGACCCAGTACTTC. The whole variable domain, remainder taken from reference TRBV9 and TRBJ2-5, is DSGVTQTPKHLITATGQRVTLRCSPRSGDLSVYWYQQSLDQGLQFLIQYYNGEERAKGNILERFSAQQFPDLHSELNLSSLELGDSALYFCASSVGSGAPNQETQYFGPGTRLLVL.

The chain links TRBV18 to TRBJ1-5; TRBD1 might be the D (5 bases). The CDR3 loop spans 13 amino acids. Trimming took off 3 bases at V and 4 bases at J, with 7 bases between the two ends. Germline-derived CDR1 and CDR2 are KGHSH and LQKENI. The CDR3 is CASSPEGNQPQHF. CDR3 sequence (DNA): TGTGCCAGCTCACCGGAGGGGAATCAGCCCCAGCATTTT.

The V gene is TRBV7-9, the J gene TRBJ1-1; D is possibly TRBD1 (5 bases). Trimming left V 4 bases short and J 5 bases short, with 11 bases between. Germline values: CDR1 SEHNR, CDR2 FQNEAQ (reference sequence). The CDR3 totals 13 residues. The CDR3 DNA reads TGTGCCAGCAGCTCCGGGGCAGGGACTGAAGCTTTCTTT. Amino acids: CASSSGAGTEAFF.

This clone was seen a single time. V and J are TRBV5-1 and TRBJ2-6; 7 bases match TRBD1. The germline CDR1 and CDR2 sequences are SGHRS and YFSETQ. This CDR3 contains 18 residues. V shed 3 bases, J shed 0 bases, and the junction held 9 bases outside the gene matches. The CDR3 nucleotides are TGCGCCAGCAGCTCGGGGACAGTCGCCCTCTCTGGGGCCAACGTCCTGACTTTC. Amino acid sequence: CASSSGTVALSGANVLTF.

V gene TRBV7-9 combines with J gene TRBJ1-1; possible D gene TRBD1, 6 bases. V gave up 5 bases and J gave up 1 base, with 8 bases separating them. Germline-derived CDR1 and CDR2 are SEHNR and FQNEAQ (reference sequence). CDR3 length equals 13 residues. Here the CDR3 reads CASSMGQNTEAFF. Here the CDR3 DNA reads TGTGCCAGCAGCATGGGACAGAACACTGAAGCTTTCTTT.

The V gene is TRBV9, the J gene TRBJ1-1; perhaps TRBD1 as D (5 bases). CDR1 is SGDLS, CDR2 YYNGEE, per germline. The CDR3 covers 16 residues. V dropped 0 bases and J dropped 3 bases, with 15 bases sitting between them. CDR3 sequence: CASSVAPGAGDTEAFF. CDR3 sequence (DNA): TGTGCCAGCAGCGTAGCTCCCGGGGCTGGGGACACTGAAGCTTTCTTT.

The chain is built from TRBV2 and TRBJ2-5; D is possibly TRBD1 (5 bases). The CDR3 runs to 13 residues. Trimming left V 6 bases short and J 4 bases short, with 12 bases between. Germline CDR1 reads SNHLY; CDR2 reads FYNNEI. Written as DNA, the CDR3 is TGTGCCAGCAGCTCTGACAGACGAGAGACCCAGTACTTC. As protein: CASSSDRRETQYF.

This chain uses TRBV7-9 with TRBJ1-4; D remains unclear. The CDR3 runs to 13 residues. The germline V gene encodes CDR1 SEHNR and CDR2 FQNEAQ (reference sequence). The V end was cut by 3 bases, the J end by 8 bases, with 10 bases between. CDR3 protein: CASSLVAAEKLFF. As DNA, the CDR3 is TGTGCCAGCAGCTTGGTGGCCGCGGAAAAACTGTTTTTT.